The 23 T cell receptor beta chains given below trace back to one sample, sequenced in a study of T cell changes during pregnancy in multiple sclerosis. Assay used: immunoSEQ multiplex PCR; TCRdb lists only in-frame clones, some missing. The table lists about 21,000 clones, less than 95% of them singletons. This specimen consisted of CD4+ T cells from peripheral blood mononuclear cells, obtained in the third trimester of pregnancy. Receptors originate from a female donor with multiple sclerosis, enrolled in a pregnancy study.

The chain uses TRBV7-3 and TRBJ2-2, with 11 bases lining up with TRBD2. Germline values: CDR1 SGHTA, CDR2 FQGTGA. This CDR3 is built from 16 residues. V was clipped by 4 bases and J by 3 bases; unmatched bases: 4. CDR3 loop: CASSYTSGGYTGELFF. CDR3 coding DNA: TGTGCCAGCAGCTATACTAGCGGGGGATACACCGGGGAGCTGTTTTTT.

The chain is built from TRBV19 and TRBJ1-1; 9 bases match TRBD1. The CDR3 totals 15 residues. CDR1 is LNHDA and CDR2 is SQIVND in the germline V gene (reference sequence). V shed 2 bases, J shed 6 bases, and the junction held 7 bases outside the gene matches. Here the CDR3 DNA reads TGTGCCAGTAGTATATCCGGACAGGGGATCGCTGAAGCTTTCTTT. Translated, it gives CASSISGQGIAEAFF.

V usage is TRBV7-2 and J usage is TRBJ1-4, with D perhaps matching TRBD1 (6 bases). Trimming shortened V by 0 bases and J by 6 bases, and 14 bases separated the two germline ends. This CDR3 contains 16 residues. Germline V gene data show CDR1 as SGHTA and CDR2 as FQGNSA. This chain's CDR3 is CASSLAQGFSYEKLFF. CDR3 nucleotides: TGTGCCAGCAGCTTAGCGCAGGGGTTTTCCTATGAAAAACTGTTTTTT.

CDR3 coding DNA: TGTGCCTGGAGTCGCGCGGACAGTCGCAATCAGCCCCAGCATTTT. This sequence encodes CAWSRADSRNQPQHF. This rearrangement joins TRBV30 to TRBJ1-5; D possibly corresponds to TRBD1 (6 bases). The CDR3 covers 15 residues. Trimming shortened V by 2 bases and J by 2 bases, and 13 bases separated the two germline ends. Germline V gene lookup returns CDR1 GTSNPN and CDR2 SVGIG (reference sequence).

The rearrangement links TRBV18 to TRBJ1-2; 11 bases line up with TRBD1. In germline, CDR1 is KGHSH, CDR2 LQKENI. The CDR3 loop spans 13 amino acids. The V segment lost 4 bases and the J segment 8 bases; nucleotides outside the gene matches: 3. CDR3 DNA: TGTGCCAGCTCACGGGACAGGGGGGAAGGCTACACCTTC. Translating gives CASSRDRGEGYTF.

In regard to this clone: Germline and junction disagree at one end, which may indicate a read error. This chain uses TRBV7-7 with TRBJ2-5, with D perhaps matching TRBD1 (6 bases). Germline CDR1 SSHAT, CDR2 FNYEAQ (reference sequence). This CDR3 is 16 amino acids long. The DNA for the CDR3 is TGTGCTAGCAGCCTGGGGACGGCAGGGGTACAAGAGACCCAGTACTTC. Translation: CASSLGTAGVQETQYF.

The chain joins TRBV19 to TRBJ2-1; weak D call: TRBD2 (6 bases). The CDR3 is 15 amino acids. With 7 bases removed from V and 5 bases from J, the gap between germline ends came to 18 bases. Germline loops: CDR1 LNHDA, CDR2 SQIVND (reference sequence). CDR3 nucleotide sequence: TGTGCCAGTACCGACTGGGGGGTGCGGGACAATGAGCAGTTCTTC. It yields the protein CASTDWGVRDNEQFF.

This clone was seen just once. V is TRBV5-1 and J is TRBJ2-3; possible D gene TRBD2, 7 bases. V was cut by 3 bases and J by 3 bases, with 14 bases left in between. Germline V gene lookup returns CDR1 SGHRS and CDR2 YFSETQ. The CDR3 has 15 amino acids. CDR3 residues: CASSSQGGGTDTQYF. The CDR3 nucleotides read TGCGCCAGCAGCTCCCAAGGGGGGGGTACAGATACGCAGTATTTT.

The chain uses TRBV19 and TRBJ1-1; a weak D match, TRBD1 (5 bases). With 2 bases removed from V and 0 bases from J, the gap between germline ends came to 10 bases. This CDR3 spans 15 amino acids. Per the germline V gene, CDR1 is LNHDA and CDR2 is SQIVND (reference sequence). The CDR3 DNA reads TGTGCCAGTAGTATACGGGGGGGGTTGAACACTGAAGCTTTCTTT. It translates to CASSIRGGLNTEAFF. The full variable domain, rest sourced from reference TRBV19 and TRBJ1-1, is DGGITQSPKYLFRKEGQNVTLSCEQNLNHDAMYWYRQDPGQGLRLIYYSQIVNDFQKGDIAEGYSVSREKKESFPLTVTSAQKNPTAFYLCASSIRGGLNTEAFFGQGTRLTVV.

This chain uses TRBV18 with TRBJ2-5; 11 bases align to TRBD1. The CDR3 contains 18 residues. Germline-derived CDR1 and CDR2 are KGHSH and LQKENI. V was clipped by 5 bases and J by 5 bases; unmatched bases: 16. The DNA of the CDR3 is TGTGCCAGCTCATTACGGGACAGGGGGAAGGGTCGTCGGGAGACCCAGTACTTC. This encodes CASSLRDRGKGRRETQYF.

This clone has only a few counts. The chain recombines TRBV21-1 with TRBJ2-2; the D call of TRBD2 is as the table states it, not checked on the DNA. TRBV21-1 is a pseudogene locus. This CDR3 spans 16 amino acids. The CDR3 DNA sequence: TGTGCCAGCAGCAAAGAACCCAGCGCGAACACCGGGGAGCTGTTTTTT. Translating it yields CASSKEPSANTGELFF.

The chain is built from TRBV6-6 and TRBJ1-1, with 9 bases identical to TRBD1. This CDR3 has 12 residues. CDR1 MNHNY and CDR2 SVGAGI come from the germline V gene (reference sequence). V gave up 5 bases and J gave up 8 bases; unmatched junction bases: 3. The CDR3 region is CASSNRGREAFF. CDR3 bases: TGTGCCAGCAGTAACAGGGGGCGCGAAGCTTTCTTT.

The rearrangement links TRBV19 to TRBJ1-4; no clear D. CDR1 LNHDA and CDR2 SQIVND come from the germline V gene (reference sequence). The CDR3 covers 17 residues. Trimming left V 1 base short and J 0 bases short, with 12 bases between. The CDR3 protein is CASSIGRTDATNEKLFF. The CDR3, as DNA: TGTGCCAGTAGTATAGGGAGGACGGACGCAACTAATGAAAAACTGTTTTTT.

The rearrangement links TRBV2 to TRBJ2-1, with D possibly TRBD1 on 5 matching bases. V was cut by 1 base and J by 3 bases, with 7 bases left in between. The CDR3 runs to 14 residues. Germline CDR1 and CDR2: SNHLY and FYNNEI. The chain's CDR3 is CASSEEGLYNEQFF. The CDR3 nucleotides are TGTGCCAGCAGTGAAGAGGGGCTCTACAATGAGCAGTTCTTC.

CDR3 sequence: CATNRQGAAGELFF. CDR3 nucleotide sequence: TGTGCCACCAATCGACAGGGGGCGGCCGGGGAGCTGTTTTTT. J is TRBJ2-2 and V is TRBV27; TRBD1 matches 10 bases. The CDR3 sequence is 14 residues long. The junction had 8 bases not matched to a gene; V was cut back by 10 bases and J by 6 bases. The V gene's germline CDR1 is MNHEY and CDR2 SMNVEV (reference sequence).

The V gene is TRBV11-2, the J gene TRBJ2-1; 7 bases match TRBD2. In germline, CDR1 is SGHAT, CDR2 FQNNGV. The CDR3 length is 18 residues. The ends lost 3 bases at V and 0 bases at J; junction bases unmatched: 11. The CDR3 region is CASSFSSSTGGSYNEQFF. The CDR3 coding sequence is TGTGCCAGCAGCTTTTCCTCGTCGACGGGGGGCTCCTACAATGAGCAGTTCTTC.

The rearrangement joins TRBV5-1 to TRBJ1-2; tentatively, D is TRBD1 (5 bases). Germline V gene lookup returns CDR1 SGHRS and CDR2 YFSETQ. V was trimmed by 3 bases and J by 0 bases, leaving 15 bases between them. CDR3 length equals 16 residues. As DNA, the CDR3 is TGCGCCAGCAGCTCGGGGGGGACGGGAGCTAACTATGGCTACACCTTC. This sequence encodes CASSSGGTGANYGYTF.

In this sample, this clone turned up once. The chain joins TRBV11-3 to TRBJ2-1; weak D call: TRBD1 (6 bases). This CDR3 has 15 amino acids. Germline V gene lookup returns CDR1 SGHNT and CDR2 YENEEA. V was clipped by 3 bases and J by 2 bases, with 11 bases between them. The CDR3 bases are TGTGCCAGCAGCTTCGGGCAGGGGACCTACAATGAGCAGTTCTTC. It encodes CASSFGQGTYNEQFF.

The chain carries TRBV9 and TRBJ2-5; TRBD2 aligns across 7 bases. The CDR3 extends over 14 amino acids. The V segment lost 7 bases and the J segment 2 bases; nucleotides outside the gene matches: 8. The germline V gene encodes CDR1 SGDLS and CDR2 YYNGEE. CDR3 region: CASSRLASQETQYF. The CDR3 DNA reads as TGTGCCAGCTCCAGACTAGCATCACAAGAGACCCAGTACTTC.

V is TRBV7-3 and J is TRBJ2-1; TRBD2 matches 8 bases. In germline, CDR1 is SGHTA, CDR2 FQGTGA. The CDR3 covers 17 residues. With V trimmed by 2 bases and J by 0 bases, 6 bases remained unmatched. The DNA for the CDR3 is TGTGCCAGCAGCTTAGTCCCTAGCGGGTCCTCCTACAATGAGCAGTTCTTC. This gives the protein CASSLVPSGSSYNEQFF. The full variable domain, with the rest looked up from reference TRBV7-3 and TRBJ2-1, is GAGVSQTPSNKVTEKGKYVELRCDPISGHTALYWYRQSLGQGPEFLIYFQGTGAADDSGLPNDRFFAVRPEGSVSTLKIQRTERGDSAVYLCASSLVPSGSSYNEQFFGPGTRLTVL.

V usage is TRBV6-6 and J usage is TRBJ1-2; D possibly corresponds to TRBD1 (5 bases). The CDR3 consists of 13 residues. CDR1 and CDR2 (germline): MNHNY, SVGAGI (reference sequence). The V gene lost 4 bases and the J gene lost 8 bases, with 14 bases spanning the gap. CDR3 DNA sequence: TGTGCCAGCAGTTTCCAGGGTAATGGCGGCTACACCTTC. It specifies CASSFQGNGGYTF.

This clone was seen only once. The chain employs TRBV23-1 and TRBJ1-5, with 10 bases matching TRBD1. TRBV23-1 is classed as an ORF, of uncertain function. This CDR3 contains 15 residues. The junction had 6 bases not matched to a gene; V was cut back by 4 bases and J by 6 bases. The CDR3 nucleotides are TGCGCCAGCAGTCTCTTCCGGGACAGGGGTCAGCCCCAGCATTTT. Protein product: CASSLFRDRGQPQHF.

This clone was counted once. J is TRBJ2-7 and V is TRBV11-2; D is ambiguous. V was pared by 7 bases and J by 0 bases, with 16 bases between. The CDR3 contains 15 residues. CDR1 is SGHAT, CDR2 FQNNGV, per germline. CDR3 in amino acids: CASIRLGASSYEQYF. DNA for the CDR3: TGTGCCAGCATTCGACTCGGCGCAAGCTCCTACGAGCAGTACTTC.